The 6 T cell receptor beta chains presented below share a single source sample, sequenced in a study of control samples from healthy donors and cancer patients. The data were produced by immunoSEQ multiplex PCR, yet TCRdb's version contains in-frame clones alone and is incomplete. The sample includes about 180,000 clones, around 94% of them seen just once. Source material: blood. The receptors come from a man aged 25-40 years in good health.

About this clone itself: Additional DNA sequences in this sample encode the identical CDR3. The chain couples TRBV5-1 to TRBJ1-2; TRBD1 aligns across 9 bases. Trimming at V came to 4 bases and at J to 8 bases, leaving 6 bases not matched to a gene. The CDR3 spans 13 residues. The germline V gene has CDR1 SGHRS and CDR2 YFSETQ. The CDR3 sequence: CASSPGQGVGYTF. The CDR3 bases are TGCGCCAGCAGCCCGGGACAGGGAGTAGGCTACACCTTC.

V is TRBV5-5 and J is TRBJ2-1; D gene uncertain. CDR3 length equals 15 residues. V lost 4 bases to trimming and J lost 6 bases, with 17 bases between them. Germline values: CDR1 SGHKS, CDR2 YYEKEE (reference sequence). DNA for the CDR3: TGTGCCAGCAGCCCGAGATTGGCGCGCGTCAATGAGCAGTTCTTC. This translates into CASSPRLARVNEQFF.

V and J are TRBV5-1 and TRBJ2-3; no definite D call. This CDR3 is built from 16 residues. The V gene lost 4 bases and the J gene lost 2 bases, with 17 bases spanning the gap. Germline V gene lookup returns CDR1 SGHRS and CDR2 YFSETQ. The DNA for the CDR3 is TGCGCCAGCAGCCAGTTAGTAATACCCTCCACAGATACGCAGTATTTT. Its protein product is CASSQLVIPSTDTQYF.

CDR3 bases: TGTGCCAGCAGCTTCCCACGACAGGGGACGGGGAACACTGAAGCTTTCTTT. Protein sequence: CASSFPRQGTGNTEAFF. The chain employs TRBV5-4 and TRBJ1-1, with 8 bases that match TRBD1. Trimming took 2 bases from V and 1 from J; bases not matched to a gene: 10. Germline loops: CDR1 SGHNT, CDR2 YYREEE (reference sequence). The CDR3 spans 17 residues.

V and J are TRBV7-9 and TRBJ1-2; TRBD1 agrees at 9 bases. V lost 2 bases, J lost 5 bases, and 3 bases stayed unmatched. Per the germline V gene, CDR1 is SEHNR and CDR2 is FQNEAQ (reference sequence). The CDR3 runs to 14 residues. CDR3 protein: CASSLSGQGYGYTF. CDR3 nucleotide sequence: TGTGCCAGCAGCTTATCGGGACAGGGTTATGGCTACACCTTC.

The V and J genes are TRBV28 and TRBJ1-4; D gene unclear. CDR3 length: 20 residues. The V gene lost 5 bases and the J gene lost 0 bases, with 25 bases spanning the gap. CDR1 and CDR2 from the germline V gene are MDHEN and SYDVKM. The CDR3 nucleotides read TGTGCCAGCAGTGCCCGGACGCGTTGGGATGTGGCCCCAACTAATGAAAAACTGTTTTTT. Protein: CASSARTRWDVAPTNEKLFF.